The clone carrying this TCR beta chain was picked up one time. Its antigen is still unknown. The data originate from a study of STAT3 mutations in large granular lymphocyte leukemia. Study-level results: Some patients had dominant TCR clones larger than their STAT3 mutant burden. In T-cell large granular lymphocyte leukemia, about half of patients showed multiple immunodominant subclonotypes.

This CDR3 contains 13 residues. V was shortened by 7 bases and J by 4 bases, with 11 bases between the two germline ends. Germline CDR1 reads SGHRS; CDR2 reads YFSETQ. Each sample's TCRbeta library yielded on average approximately 41,000 productive templates. Sequencing was performed with immunoSEQ multiplex PCR; in TCRdb, only in-frame clones are kept and a portion is missing. Here the sample spans fewer than 7,500 clones, 88% being singletons. The sample comprised PBMCs. This chain links TRBV5-1 with TRBJ1-4; tentatively, D is TRBD1 (6 bases). This clonotype was obtained from a human donor with T large granular lymphocyte leukemia. Some clones in this sample may be carry-over from other donors' samples. In DNA, the CDR3 is TGCGCCAGCTGGACAGCGGGTAATGAAAAACTGTTTTTT. It translates to CASWTAGNEKLFF.